The next 6 T cell receptor beta chains were all read from a single sample in a study of OX40 agonist ivuxolimab in advanced cancers. Using immunoSEQ multiplex PCR, the repertoire was profiled, and TCRdb retains in-frame clones only, with some absent. Of tens of thousands of clones listed, about 90% are singletons. The specimen was CD4+ or CD8+ T cells sorted from blood, collected in a trial of the OX40 agonist ivuxolimab. The receptors were sampled from an adult with an advanced solid tumor such as melanoma, head and neck, liver or kidney cancer.

V usage is TRBV7-9 and J usage is TRBJ2-1, with TRBD2 identical over 9 bases. J was trimmed by 6 bases and V by 3 bases; bases with no gene match: 6. This CDR3 is 15 amino acids long. Germline CDR1 is SEHNR and CDR2 is FQNEAQ (reference sequence). The CDR3 loop reads CASSFRLAGRNEQFF. The CDR3 nucleotides read TGTGCCAGCAGCTTTCGGCTAGCGGGGCGCAATGAGCAGTTCTTC.

CDR3 sequence reads: CASSVVAGTQFF. Written as DNA, the CDR3 is TGTGCCAGCAGTGTCGTAGCGGGAACGCAGTTCTTC. The chain recombines TRBV27 with TRBJ2-1, with TRBD2 identical over 8 bases. The length of the CDR3 is 12 residues. Germline lookup yields CDR1 MNHEY and CDR2 SMNVEV (reference sequence). With 5 bases clipped from V and 12 bases from J, the junction kept 6 bases outside the gene matches.

The chain links TRBV19 to TRBJ2-3; 7 bases are a match to TRBD2. V lost 7 bases to trimming and J lost 4 bases; unmatched junction nucleotides: 5. Per germline, CDR1 LNHDA and CDR2 SQIVND (reference sequence). The CDR3 extends over 13 amino acids. The CDR3 DNA reads as TGTGCCAGTATGGGAGGGAGTGCAGATACGCAGTATTTT. Translated, it gives CASMGGSADTQYF.

The chain joins TRBV5-1 to TRBJ2-1, with 9 bases lining up with TRBD2. With 4 bases clipped from V and 4 bases from J, the junction kept 9 bases outside the gene matches. The CDR3 has 16 residues. Germline CDR1 and CDR2: SGHRS and YFSETQ. The DNA of the CDR3 is TGCGCCAGCAGCACGGGCAGACTAGCGGTTTACAATGAGCAGTTCTTC. Protein product: CASSTGRLAVYNEQFF.

The sample holds one count of this clone. The rearrangement uses TRBV6-6 and TRBJ2-3; 10 positions agree with TRBD2. J was trimmed by 6 bases and V by 0 bases; bases with no gene match: 6. The CDR3 length is 16 residues. Germline CDR1 MNHNY, CDR2 SVGAGI (reference sequence). CDR3 amino acids: CASSYSKREGRDTQYF. The CDR3 DNA is TGTGCCAGCAGTTACTCGAAGCGGGAGGGAAGGGATACGCAGTATTTT.

The V call is TRBV25-1, the J call TRBJ1-2; the match to TRBD1 covers 10 bases. Per the germline V gene, CDR1 is MGHDK and CDR2 is SYGVNS. V shed 6 bases, J shed 3 bases, and the junction held 4 bases outside the gene matches. The CDR3 extends over 14 amino acids. CDR3 region: CASRGTGVYYGYTF. In nucleotides, the CDR3 is TGTGCCAGCAGGGGGACAGGGGTGTACTATGGCTACACCTTC.